The 5 T cell receptor beta chains in this list originate from one sample, sequenced in a study of T cell changes during pregnancy in multiple sclerosis. Data came from immunoSEQ multiplex PCR; TCRdb stores just in-frame clones and leaves some out. The repertoire consists of roughly 65,000 clones, with about 90% occurring once and the leading ten covering approximately 1.5%. This material consisted of peripheral blood, taken in the third trimester of pregnancy. These receptors were collected from a female donor in good health, enrolled as a control in a pregnancy study.

The chain couples TRBV30 to TRBJ2-7, with D possibly TRBD1 on 6 matching bases. CDR1 and CDR2 (germline): GTSNPN, SVGIG (reference sequence). Trimming removed 4 bases at V and 4 bases at J, with 11 bases between. The CDR3 loop spans 12 amino acids. The chain's CDR3 is CAWTGRGYEQYF. The CDR3 DNA follows: TGTGCCTGGACGGGCAGGGGATACGAGCAGTACTTC.

The gene calls are TRBV19 and TRBJ2-5, with 8 positions matching TRBD2. The CDR3 runs 14 residues. Per germline, CDR1 LNHDA and CDR2 SQIVND (reference sequence). V gave up 6 bases and J gave up 5 bases; unmatched junction bases: 8. CDR3 protein: CASRRTTGGETQYF. The CDR3 nucleotides read TGTGCCAGTAGGAGGACTACGGGGGGGGAGACCCAGTACTTC.

The chain couples TRBV15 to TRBJ2-2, with 9 bases fitting TRBD2. CDR1 and CDR2 from the germline V gene are LNHNV and YYDKDF (reference sequence). With V trimmed by 0 bases and J by 4 bases, 6 bases remained unmatched. There are 17 residues in the CDR3. CDR3 region: CATSRDWASGVTGELFF. The DNA of the CDR3 is TGTGCCACCAGCAGAGATTGGGCTAGCGGGGTCACCGGGGAGCTGTTTTTT.

This sequence joins TRBV27 and TRBJ1-5; unclear D gene. Germline V gene data show CDR1 as MNHEY and CDR2 as SMNVEV (reference sequence). CDR3 length equals 14 residues. V lost 6 bases and J lost 4, with 13 bases in between. CDR3 bases: TGTGCCAGCAGAGGGAGAACTAGAAATCAGCCCCAGCATTTT. It is translated as CASRGRTRNQPQHF.

The chain joins TRBV7-9 to TRBJ2-7; TRBD1 might be the D (5 bases). The CDR3 spans 13 residues. The V end lost 2 bases, the J end lost 2 bases, and 7 bases lay between the germline ends. Germline-derived CDR1 and CDR2 are SEHNR and FQNEAQ (reference sequence). The CDR3 bases are TGTGCCAGCAGCTTAAAGGGGACCTACGAGCAGTACTTC. The encoded protein is CASSLKGTYEQYF.